A single sample gave rise to the 2 T cell receptor beta chains below, sequenced in a study of early T cells in non-severe SARS-CoV-2 infection. TCRdb recomputed calls from the 5' RACE reads with MiXCR, one row per CDR3 protein. The sample has some 77,000 distinct CDR3 sequences; around 8.7% are singletons. Specimen: whole blood. These receptors all come from an adult who was a healthcare worker with PCR-confirmed SARS-CoV-2 infection or an uninfected control (not recorded which).

This rearrangement joins TRBV20-1 to TRBJ2-1, with TRBD2 identical over 8 bases. The CDR3 is 13 amino acids. Germline V gene lookup returns CDR1 DFQATT and CDR2 SNEGSKA (reference sequence). The ends lost 2 bases at V and 6 bases at J; junction bases unmatched: 3. This CDR3 reads CSARRTSSNEQFF. The CDR3 bases are TGCAGTGCTAGACGGACTAGCAGCAATGAGCAGTTCTTC.

This clonotype has just a few counts. Because it lacks the conserved phenylalanine or tryptophan at the end, this CDR3 is likely a read error. The chain is built from TRBV5-1 and TRBJ2-1; TRBD2 aligns across 9 bases. J was trimmed by 8 bases and V by 6 bases; bases with no gene match: 15. In germline, CDR1 is SGHRS, CDR2 YFSETQ. The CDR3 covers 16 residues. CDR3 region: CASTNVGTSLIYEQFL. CDR3 in DNA: TGCGCCAGCACCAATGTGGGGACTAGCTTAATTTATGAGCAGTTCCTC.